These 27 T cell receptor beta chains share one sample of origin, sequenced in a study of OX40 agonist ivuxolimab in advanced cancers. Clones were read by immunoSEQ multiplex PCR, and TCRdb kept only the in-frame ones, dropping some. The sample shows about 68,000 clones, about 90% of them seen only once. The sequences come from CD4+ or CD8+ T cells sorted from blood, collected in a trial of the OX40 agonist ivuxolimab. These receptors were taken from an adult with an advanced solid tumor such as melanoma, head and neck, liver or kidney cancer.

The DNA for the CDR3 is TGTGCCACTCGAGAGTCCGGGGGTTTGGGTGAAAAACTGTTTTTT. The encoded protein is CATRESGGLGEKLFF. This chain uses TRBV10-3 with TRBJ1-4; D is perhaps TRBD1 (5 bases). The CDR3 is made up of 15 amino acids. Looked up from germline, CDR1 is ENHRY and CDR2 is SYGVKD. Trimming pared 10 bases from V and 7 bases from J, leaving 22 bases between.

This chain connects TRBV2 to TRBJ2-1; D may be TRBD1 or TRBD2 (5 bases each). The CDR3 extends over 17 amino acids. Germline loops: CDR1 SNHLY, CDR2 FYNNEI. With 6 bases removed from V and 0 bases from J, the gap between germline ends came to 18 bases. The CDR3 DNA is TGTGCCAGCAGGGGCCAGGGAGCCACGAGCTCCTACAATGAGCAGTTCTTC. Translating it yields CASRGQGATSSYNEQFF.

This rearrangement joins TRBV28 to TRBJ1-3; no clear D. V lost 7 bases, J lost 2 bases, and 6 bases lay in between. Germline V gene data show CDR1 as MDHEN and CDR2 as SYDVKM. The CDR3 loop spans 12 amino acids. CDR3 bases: TGTGCCAGCACAGGAGCTGGAAACACCATATATTTT. Translation: CASTGAGNTIYF.

The rearrangement uses TRBV14 and TRBJ2-4; 11 nucleotides align to TRBD1. This CDR3 contains 16 residues. The germline CDR1 and CDR2 sequences are SGHDN and FVKESK. Trimming at V came to 3 bases and at J to 7 bases, leaving 8 bases not matched to a gene. The CDR3 DNA is TGTGCCAGCAGCCAGCTCTTGGACAGGGGGCCGAACATTCAGTACTTC. It codes for CASSQLLDRGPNIQYF.

J is TRBJ2-1 and V is TRBV5-1; perhaps TRBD2 as D (5 bases). Looked up from germline, CDR1 is SGHRS and CDR2 is YFSETQ. CDR3 length: 12 amino acids. V lost 5 bases and J 7 bases, leaving 10 bases between the germline ends. The chain's CDR3 is CASRWERNEQFF. The CDR3 DNA is TGCGCCAGCAGGTGGGAGAGGAATGAGCAGTTCTTC. The full variable domain, completed using reference TRBV5-1 and TRBJ2-1, is KAGVTQTPRYLIKTRGQQVTLSCSPISGHRSVSWYQQTPGQGLQFLFEYFSETQRNKGNFPGRFSGRQFSNSRSEMNVSTLELGDSALYLCASRWERNEQFFGPGTRLTVL.

This clone was seen only once. This sequence joins TRBV30 and TRBJ1-5; 8 bases match TRBD1. The CDR3 is 16 amino acids. Germline CDR1 reads GTSNPN; CDR2 reads SVGIG (reference sequence). Trimming at V came to 8 bases and at J to 3 bases, leaving 15 bases not matched to a gene. The CDR3 coding sequence is TGTGCCAGCAGCAGCGGACAGGGAGGTAACAATCAGCCCCAGCATTTT. Amino acid sequence: CASSSGQGGNNQPQHF.

This chain uses TRBV5-1 with TRBJ2-3; D is uncertain. The CDR3 covers 15 residues. The V gene lost 7 bases and the J gene lost 0 bases, with 15 bases spanning the gap. Germline V gives CDR1 SGHRS, CDR2 YFSETQ. CDR3 nucleotides: TGCGCCAGCTTCCGGGCAGAGACTAGCACAGATACGCAGTATTTT. Translated, it gives CASFRAETSTDTQYF.

CDR3 sequence: CASSGGYPLTYEQYF. For the CDR3, the DNA is TGTGCCAGCAGCGGGGGGTATCCCCTAACTTACGAGCAGTACTTC. This rearrangement joins TRBV9 to TRBJ2-7; possibly TRBD1 or TRBD2 for D (5 bases each). V was cut by 3 bases and J by 4 bases, with 17 bases left in between. The CDR3 covers 15 residues. CDR1 SGDLS and CDR2 YYNGEE come from the germline V gene.

The rearrangement uses TRBV19 and TRBJ2-1, with 11 bases aligning to TRBD2. CDR3 size: 17 residues. The germline V gene encodes CDR1 LNHDA and CDR2 SQIVND (reference sequence). V gave up 0 bases and J gave up 0 bases; unmatched junction bases: 1. CDR3 DNA sequence: TGTGCCAGTAGTATAGAGGGACTAGCGGCCTCCTACAATGAGCAGTTCTTC. It translates to CASSIEGLAASYNEQFF.

The CDR3 protein is CASSRGAIRNEQFF. CDR3 coding DNA: TGTGCCAGCAGCCGGGGGGCTATTCGGAATGAGCAGTTCTTC. The chain uses TRBV11-3 and TRBJ2-1; a weak D match, TRBD2 (7 bases). Per germline, CDR1 SGHNT and CDR2 YENEEA. Deletions cut 5 bases from V and 7 bases from J, with 15 bases between. This CDR3 has 14 amino acids.

The gene calls are TRBV7-9 and TRBJ2-7; 8 nucleotides agree with TRBD1. The trim removed 5 bases at V and 4 bases at J, leaving 16 bases unmatched. CDR1 and CDR2 (germline): SEHNR, FQNEAQ (reference sequence). The CDR3 spans 17 residues. CDR3 nucleotides: TGTGCCAGCAGCCCTAAGGGTGCGAGGACAGGGACTTACGAGCAGTACTTC. It specifies CASSPKGARTGTYEQYF.

CDR3 sequence: CASSQGTGGTGELFF. In DNA, the CDR3 is TGCGCCAGCAGCCAGGGGACAGGGGGGACCGGGGAGCTGTTTTTT. The chain has TRBV5-1 and TRBJ2-2, with TRBD1 matching over 11 bases. The CDR3 runs to 15 residues. Trimming cost V 4 bases and J 5 bases; bases outside gene matches: 4. Germline V gene lookup returns CDR1 SGHRS and CDR2 YFSETQ.

V and J are TRBV27 and TRBJ1-3; TRBD1 matches 7 bases. Germline CDR1 and CDR2: MNHEY and SMNVEV (reference sequence). V shed 0 bases and J 3 bases; nucleotides not matched to a gene: 20. The CDR3 sequence is 21 residues long. This CDR3 is CASSLSSTGARRRYFGNTIYF. The CDR3 DNA is TGTGCCAGCAGTTTATCGTCCACAGGGGCCCGCCGCCGGTATTTTGGAAACACCATATATTTT.

The J gene is TRBJ1-2, the V gene TRBV7-8, with 7 bases that match TRBD1. Germline V lookup: CDR1 SGHVS, CDR2 FQNEAQ. V gave up 0 bases and J gave up 6 bases; unmatched junction bases: 10. CDR3 size: 16 residues. The CDR3 nucleotides are TGTGCCAGCAGCTTAGCTTTCCAGGGGGAACTTCATGGCTACACCTTC. Translating gives CASSLAFQGELHGYTF. Based on the CDR3 plus reference TRBV7-8 and TRBJ1-2, the full variable domain is GAGVSQSPRYKVAKRGQDVALRCDPISGHVSLFWYQQALGQGPEFLTYFQNEAQLDKSGLPSDRFFAERPEGSVSTLKIQRTQQEDSAVYLCASSLAFQGELHGYTFGSGTRLTVV.

This clone was seen a single time. CDR3 amino acids: CASSSTSDRTDTQYF. CDR3 bases: TGCGCCAGCAGCTCGACTAGCGATCGCACAGATACGCAGTATTTT. This chain connects TRBV5-1 to TRBJ2-3; the match to TRBD2 covers 8 bases. Unmatched junction bases numbered 4, after V lost 3 bases and J lost 1 base. The V gene's germline CDR1 is SGHRS and CDR2 YFSETQ. The CDR3 is 15 amino acids.

This clone was detected only a few times. The rearrangement links TRBV19 to TRBJ1-1; no clear D gene. The V gene's germline CDR1 is LNHDA and CDR2 SQIVND (reference sequence). This CDR3 comprises 12 residues. V was trimmed by 6 bases and J by 4 bases, leaving 9 bases between them. The CDR3 loop reads CASSQSATEAFF. CDR3 DNA sequence: TGTGCCAGTAGCCAGTCCGCCACTGAAGCTTTCTTT.

This chain uses TRBV19 with TRBJ2-7; no clear D. V was shortened by 5 bases and J by 4 bases, with 18 bases between the two germline ends. From germline, CDR1 is LNHDA and CDR2 SQIVND (reference sequence). The CDR3 covers 15 residues. The chain's CDR3 is CASSPSPSGKYEQYF. The CDR3 coding sequence is TGTGCCAGTAGTCCAAGCCCCTCGGGCAAATACGAGCAGTACTTC. Looking up the rest from reference TRBV19 and TRBJ2-7 gives the full variable domain: DGGITQSPKYLFRKEGQNVTLSCEQNLNHDAMYWYRQDPGQGLRLIYYSQIVNDFQKGDIAEGYSVSREKKESFPLTVTSAQKNPTAFYLCASSPSPSGKYEQYFGPGTRLTVT.

This clone was picked up one time. J is TRBJ2-2 and V is TRBV7-6, with D uncertain. CDR1 is SGHVS, CDR2 FNYEAQ, per germline. The CDR3 length is 15 residues. V lost 1 base and J lost 1, with 7 bases in between. CDR3 bases: TGTGCCAGCAGCTTAGATGCCGGGAACACCGGGGAGCTGTTTTTT. Residues: CASSLDAGNTGELFF.

Concerning this clone itself: Other DNA variants within this sample encode the same CDR3. V and J are TRBV28 and TRBJ1-1; no definite D call. The CDR3 totals 15 residues. Germline V gene sequence: CDR1 MDHEN, CDR2 SYDVKM. The germline V and J ends were trimmed by 5 bases and 0 bases, with 13 bases remaining between them. CDR3 region: CASSLGLSLNTEAFF. The DNA for the CDR3 is TGTGCCAGCAGTCTCGGACTATCGCTGAACACTGAAGCTTTCTTT.

This clone was observed a few times. J is TRBJ2-5 and V is TRBV2; D assignment may be TRBD1 or TRBD2 (5 bases each). The CDR3 loop spans 15 amino acids. Germline assignment: CDR1 SNHLY and CDR2 FYNNEI. Trimming took off 2 bases at V and 7 bases at J, with 17 bases between the two ends. The CDR3 nucleotides read TGTGCCAGCAGTGAAACCTTCTGGGGGTCGGCGACCCAGTACTTC. This translates into CASSETFWGSATQYF.

The rearrangement joins TRBV10-3 to TRBJ1-3, with 10 bases fitting TRBD1. V was clipped by 5 bases and J by 5 bases; unmatched bases: 12. Germline V gives CDR1 ENHRY, CDR2 SYGVKD. The CDR3 sequence is 17 residues long. The CDR3 loop reads CAISSTTDRGPRNTIYF. The CDR3 nucleotides are TGTGCCATCAGTTCGACTACCGACAGGGGGCCTAGAAACACCATATATTTT.

V usage is TRBV2 and J usage is TRBJ2-7, with a tentative D call TRBD1 (6 bases). V shed 7 bases and J shed 6 bases, with 10 bases lying between them. The germline gives CDR1 SNHLY, CDR2 FYNNEI. CDR3 length: 11 amino acids. This CDR3 reads CASMGAGEQYF. DNA for the CDR3: TGTGCCAGCATGGGGGCGGGCGAGCAGTACTTC.

The chain carries TRBV6-1 and TRBJ1-5; maybe TRBD1 (6 bases). Germline values: CDR1 MNHNS, CDR2 SASEGT. The V and J ends lost 2 bases and 5 bases respectively, with 10 bases between them. This CDR3 spans 14 amino acids. In nucleotides, the CDR3 is TGTGCCAGCAGTGAAACAGGGCGCGATCAGCCCCAGCATTTT. This codes for CASSETGRDQPQHF.

The rearrangement links TRBV5-1 to TRBJ2-7; D may correspond to TRBD1 or TRBD2 (5 bases each). This CDR3 is 15 amino acids long. Germline CDR1 SGHRS, CDR2 YFSETQ. The V and J ends lost 0 bases and 2 bases respectively, with 12 bases between them. CDR3 DNA: TGCGCCAGCAGCTTGGCCGAGGGGATCACCTACGAGCAGTACTTC. This encodes CASSLAEGITYEQYF.

V and J are TRBV30 and TRBJ1-1, with TRBD1 identical over 7 bases. J was trimmed by 0 bases and V by 2 bases; bases with no gene match: 6. The CDR3 is made up of 15 amino acids. Germline CDR1 and CDR2: GTSNPN and SVGIG (reference sequence). CDR3 region: CAWSRPGQMNTEAFF. The CDR3 DNA is TGTGCCTGGAGTCGCCCGGGACAGATGAACACTGAAGCTTTCTTT.

The chain combines TRBV6-5 with TRBJ2-7; the D gene is possibly TRBD1 (6 bases). The V gene's germline CDR1 is MNHEY and CDR2 SVGAGI. V was pared by 5 bases and J by 1 base, with 9 bases between. The CDR3 extends over 13 amino acids. For the CDR3, the DNA is TGTGCCAGCAGTAACAGGGTTTCCTACGAGCAGTACTTC. It is translated as CASSNRVSYEQYF.

This clone showed up just a few times. The gene calls are TRBV29-1 and TRBJ1-1; D remains ambiguous. V lost 2 bases and J lost 10, with 8 bases in between. Germline V lookup: CDR1 SQVTM, CDR2 ANQGSEA. This CDR3 has 10 residues. The CDR3 here is CSVEQVVAFF. As DNA, the CDR3 is TGCAGCGTTGAACAGGTGGTAGCTTTCTTT.